This T cell receptor beta chain was observed in a study of T cells in Graves' hyperthyroidism and ophthalmopathy. The CDR3 regions of TCR beta were amplified from RNA transcripts. The HTBI primer set drove a first-round RT-PCR of the TCR CDR3. TCRdb re-called the multiplex PCR reads with MiXCR, one entry per CDR3 protein. This table has more than 650,000 distinct CDR3 sequences, less than 15% appearing once. Trimming cost V 0 bases and J 6 bases; bases outside gene matches: 8. This CDR3 has 15 amino acids. Germline V gives CDR1 DFQATT, CDR2 SNEGSKA (reference sequence). Patients aged 18 to 65 had newly diagnosed hyperthyroidism lasting under 2 months. Uncontrolled infection, other autoimmune disease, pregnancy or lactation disqualified patients from enrolment.

The chain couples TRBV20-1 to TRBJ2-7; 10 bases are shared with TRBD2. This sequence was found in a woman younger than 30 with Graves' hyperthyroidism. Source material: blood. The CDR3 bases are TGCAGTGCTAGAGAACTAGCGGGATCTCCAGGCGAGCAGTACTTC. Translated, it gives CSARELAGSPGEQYF.